Following are 20 T cell receptor beta chains from one sample sequenced in a study of blood T cell repertoires in COVID-19. Profiling relied on immunoSEQ multiplex PCR, and the TCRdb table lists in-frame clones only, not all of them. The sample consists of fewer than 80,000 clones, around 90% of them appearing once. Sample: peripheral blood. All receptors derive from a human donor in a cohort sampled during active COVID-19.

The chain has TRBV5-6 and TRBJ2-7; unclear D gene. V gave up 5 bases and J gave up 9 bases, with 15 bases separating them. CDR1 and CDR2 from the germline V gene are SGHDT and YYEEEE. The CDR3 is 12 residues long. The CDR3 bases are TGTGCCAGCAGTACGGTAGGATCAGGGCAGTACTTC. Translation gives CASSTVGSGQYF.

This sequence joins TRBV28 and TRBJ1-6; D may be TRBD1 (6 bases). CDR1 and CDR2 (germline): MDHEN, SYDVKM. The CDR3 has 12 amino acids. V was cut by 6 bases and J by 9 bases, with 9 bases left in between. This CDR3 reads CASRVGGSPLHF. The CDR3, as DNA: TGTGCCAGCAGGGTAGGGGGTTCACCCCTCCACTTT. Full variable domain (outside the CDR3, taken from reference TRBV28 and TRBJ1-6): DVKVTQSSRYLVKRTGEKVFLECVQDMDHENMFWYRQDPGLGLRLIYFSYDVKMKEKGDIPEGYSVSREKKERFSLILESASTNQTSMYLCASRVGGSPLHFGNGTRLTVT.

This clone was recorded only once. The chain carries TRBV14 and TRBJ1-1; 7 bases map to TRBD1. V lost 2 bases and J lost 4; bases outside the gene matches: 10. The CDR3 loop spans 16 amino acids. Germline V gene lookup returns CDR1 SGHDN and CDR2 FVKESK. CDR3 amino acids: CASSQRGGQGSTEAFF. The CDR3 DNA reads as TGTGCCAGCAGCCAAAGAGGGGGCCAGGGTAGCACTGAAGCTTTCTTT.

The J gene is TRBJ1-5, the V gene TRBV4-1; 7 nucleotides align to TRBD1. The germline V gene has CDR1 MGHRA and CDR2 YSYEKL. This CDR3 has 15 amino acids. Germline trimming cut 4 bases from V and 1 base from J; bases unmatched to any gene: 4. Here the CDR3 DNA reads TGCGCCAGCAGCCGATCAGGGGGGAGCAATCAGCCCCAGCATTTT. Translation: CASSRSGGSNQPQHF.

The chain carries TRBV7-6 and TRBJ1-1, with D tentatively TRBD1 (5 bases). The germline V gene has CDR1 SGHVS and CDR2 FNYEAQ. Trimming removed 5 bases at V and 3 bases at J, with 13 bases between. The CDR3 has 14 amino acids. The CDR3 loop reads CASSPVGGDTEAFF. CDR3 sequence (DNA): TGTGCCAGCAGCCCAGTGGGGGGAGACACTGAAGCTTTCTTT.

This clone was seen just once. The J gene is TRBJ2-7, the V gene TRBV6-2 or TRBV6-3, with D perhaps matching TRBD1 (6 bases). CDR1 MNHEY and CDR2 SVGEGT come from the germline V gene. The CDR3 is 15 amino acids. V shed 2 bases and J shed 7 bases, with 18 bases lying between them. As DNA, the CDR3 is TGTGCCAGCAGTTACCGCCACACAGGGTTCAGTGAGCAGTACTTC. As protein: CASSYRHTGFSEQYF.

V gene TRBV18 combines with J gene TRBJ2-3; TRBD2 matches at 11 bases. Germline-derived CDR1 and CDR2 are KGHSH and LQKENI. This CDR3 contains 15 residues. The J segment lost 2 bases and the V segment lost 3 bases, leaving 1 base of the junction unmatched. Here the CDR3 DNA reads TGTGCCAGCTCACCGGGACTAGCGGACACAGATACGCAGTATTTT. Translating it yields CASSPGLADTDTQYF.

V and J are TRBV24-1 and TRBJ2-1; TRBD2 aligns across 14 bases. The V gene end was trimmed by 3 bases and the J gene end by 8 bases; junction bases not matched to a gene: 5. Germline CDR1 KGHDR, CDR2 SFDVKD. The CDR3 consists of 16 residues. This chain's CDR3 is CATSDVGTSGSDEQFF. The CDR3 region has the DNA TGTGCCACCAGTGATGTCGGGACTAGCGGGAGCGATGAGCAGTTCTTC.

The chain is built from TRBV6-2 or TRBV6-3 and TRBJ2-4; D unresolved. This CDR3 region has 11 residues. The germline V gene has CDR1 MNHEY and CDR2 SVGEGT. Trimming left V 4 bases short and J 6 bases short, with 4 bases between. DNA of the CDR3: TGTGCCAGCAGTTCCGGAAACATTCAGTACTTC. Residues: CASSSGNIQYF.

This chain uses TRBV6-5 with TRBJ1-2; D may be TRBD1 (5 bases). Germline CDR1 reads MNHEY; CDR2 reads SVGAGI. This CDR3 is 14 amino acids long. Trimming removed 6 bases from V and 8 bases from J, with 19 bases in between. CDR3 nucleotides: TGTGCCAGCAGCCTCGGTGGGGGGTGGAAAGGCTACACCTTC. Its translation: CASSLGGGWKGYTF.

This chain links TRBV28 with TRBJ1-3, with D unresolved. The V end lost 7 bases, the J end lost 0 bases, and 13 bases lay between the germline ends. This CDR3 contains 15 residues. Germline V gene lookup returns CDR1 MDHEN and CDR2 SYDVKM. The DNA for the CDR3 is TGTGCCAGCAAATTTCGCTATCACTCTGGAAACACCATATATTTT. Translation: CASKFRYHSGNTIYF.

A word on this clone: The identical CDR3 is also encoded by other nucleotide sequences in the sample. The chain employs TRBV5-6 and TRBJ2-7; TRBD1 might be the D (6 bases). The CDR3 consists of 17 residues. Germline assignment: CDR1 SGHDT and CDR2 YYEEEE. The ends were cut back, 1 base at V and 5 bases at J, with 22 bases in the middle. CDR3 amino acids: CASSLIQGGQGFNEQYF. Written as DNA, the CDR3 is TGTGCCAGCAGCTTGATACAAGGGGGACAAGGATTTAACGAGCAGTACTTC.

The chain carries TRBV7-2 and TRBJ2-7; no clear D. The germline V gene encodes CDR1 SGHTA and CDR2 FQGNSA. The CDR3 sequence is 17 residues long. Trimming removed 4 bases at V and 0 bases at J, with 19 bases between. CDR3 amino acids: CASSSLSLPRNSYEQYF. In DNA form, the CDR3 reads TGTGCCAGCAGCTCATTGAGCCTTCCCAGGAACTCCTACGAGCAGTACTTC. The full variable domain, in which reference TRBV7-2 and TRBJ2-7 provide the parts outside the CDR3, is GAGVSQSPSNKVTEKGKDVELRCDPISGHTALYWYRQSLGQGLEFLIYFQGNSAPDKSGLPSDRFSAERTGGSVSTLTIQRTQQEDSAVYLCASSSLSLPRNSYEQYFGPGTRLTVT.

The chain uses TRBV5-1 and TRBJ2-4, with D maybe TRBD1 (6 bases). The V end lost 6 bases, the J end lost 8 bases, and 15 bases lay between the germline ends. CDR1 and CDR2 (germline): SGHRS, YFSETQ. The CDR3 runs 13 residues. CDR3 coding DNA: TGCGCCAGCAAACAGGGTCGTGAGGACATTCAGTACTTC. It codes for CASKQGREDIQYF.

The DNA for the CDR3 is TGTGCCAGCAGCAAAACCGGACAGCCCTTCGATGGCTACACCTTC. Translating it yields CASSKTGQPFDGYTF. V and J are TRBV21-1 and TRBJ1-2; the table's D call, TRBD1, was not checked against the DNA. TRBV21-1 is a pseudogene segment. This CDR3 region has 15 residues.

The chain recombines TRBV9 with TRBJ1-1, with D perhaps matching TRBD1 (5 bases). The CDR3 has 13 residues. V shed 2 bases and J shed 3 bases, with 8 bases lying between them. Per the germline V gene, CDR1 is SGDLS and CDR2 is YYNGEE. The CDR3 bases are TGTGCCAGCAGCGTTGGACAAGACACTGAAGCTTTCTTT. Protein product: CASSVGQDTEAFF.

The chain combines TRBV6-1 with TRBJ1-4; the match to TRBD1 covers 10 bases. The CDR3 is 14 amino acids. The V and J ends lost 3 bases and 6 bases, in that order; junction bases with no gene match: 1. From germline, CDR1 is MNHNS and CDR2 SASEGT. This CDR3 reads CASSETGGHEKLFF. The CDR3 nucleotides are TGTGCCAGCAGTGAGACAGGGGGCCATGAAAAACTGTTTTTT.

This chain links TRBV5-6 with TRBJ2-7, with a possible D match to TRBD2 (5 bases). The CDR3 loop spans 14 amino acids. Between the trimmed V and J ends, which lost 3 bases and 2 bases, there was a span of 12 bases. Per the germline V gene, CDR1 is SGHDT and CDR2 is YYEEEE. The DNA of the CDR3 is TGTGCCAGCAGCTCGAGGGTCAGAACCTACGAGCAGTACTTC. Its translation is CASSSRVRTYEQYF.

This clone has a single count. The chain carries TRBV6-1 and TRBJ2-7, with D perhaps TRBD2 (5 bases). Germline V gene data show CDR1 as MNHNS and CDR2 as SASEGT. The V end was cut by 4 bases, the J end by 3 bases, with 28 bases between. The CDR3 spans 19 residues. The CDR3 here is CASSGLVPRYVTGNYEQYF. The CDR3 coding sequence is TGTGCCAGCAGTGGCCTAGTACCCCGATACGTTACCGGGAACTACGAGCAGTACTTC.

The chain joins TRBV5-8 to TRBJ2-1; TRBD2 might be the D (6 bases). Trimming removed 6 bases from V and 4 bases from J, with 17 bases in between. Germline V gene sequence: CDR1 SGHTS, CDR2 YDEGEE. This CDR3 contains 15 residues. In DNA form, the CDR3 reads TGTGCCAGCATAGGAGGCGGGGTGGGTTACAATGAGCAGTTCTTC. Protein: CASIGGGVGYNEQFF.